The rows below give T cell receptor beta chains drawn from one sample of a study of cytomegalovirus exposure and HLA in healthy donors. Here immunoSEQ multiplex PCR was the method, and the copy in TCRdb shows in-frame clones only, minus some. The table has 100,000 to 150,000 clones, about 90% seen once. The sample was PBMCs. The receptor source for this set is a woman aged 18-29 years in good health and CMV-seronegative. Each CDR3 is given with its conserved first and last residue. Fields, in order: J gene, clone size, D gene, V gene, CDR3 length, CDR3 protein, CDR3 DNA. A D gene is named only where the DNA matches it firmly. Clone size is not always given. Where it is, it says once, few, many or a class for expanded clones.

>TRBJ2-7|few|TRBD1|TRBV6-6|12
CASSGTGDEQYF
TGTGCCAGCAGTGGAACAGGGGACGAGCAGTACTTC
>TRBJ2-7|once|.|TRBV2|14
CASSEMAGNYEQYF
TGTGCCAGCAGTGAAATGGCAGGGAACTACGAGCAGTACTTC
>TRBJ2-1|.|TRBD1|TRBV11-2|13
CASSSDRGNEQFF
TGTGCCAGCAGCTCGGACAGGGGGAATGAGCAGTTCTTC
>TRBJ2-3|few|TRBD2|TRBV6-5|15
CASKAGGHGTDTQYF
TGTGCCAGCAAGGCGGGGGGCCATGGCACAGATACGCAGTATTTT
>TRBJ2-3|.|TRBD2|TRBV4-2|16
CASSQVGAGGGDTQYF
TGTGCCAGCAGCCAAGTCGGGGCGGGAGGCGGGGATACGCAGTATTTT
>TRBJ2-2|.|.|TRBV25-1|14
CASSPITNTGELFF
TGTGCCAGCAGTCCTATAACGAACACCGGGGAGCTGTTTTTT
>TRBJ1-5|.|.|TRBV4-1|14
CASSQVASNQPQHF
TGCGCCAGCAGCCAAGTGGCCAGCAATCAGCCCCAGCATTTT
>TRBJ2-5|.|.|TRBV30|16
CAWIGSAGPMEVTQYF
TGTGCCTGGATAGGTTCCGCAGGGCCAATGGAAGTGACCCAGTACTTC
>TRBJ1-2|.|.|TRBV27|13
CASMTSGDLGYTF
TGTGCCAGCATGACCTCAGGGGATTTAGGCTACACCTTC
>TRBJ2-1|once|TRBD2|TRBV9|16
CASSVAGTSRYNEQFF
TGTGCCAGCAGCGTAGCCGGGACTAGTCGGTACAATGAGCAGTTCTTC
>TRBJ2-6|.|.|TRBV28|17
CASSLIVGGPGANVLTF
TGTGCCAGCAGTTTAATTGTCGGAGGGCCCGGGGCCAACGTCCTGACTTTC
>TRBJ2-3|.|TRBD2|TRBV11-2|16
CASSPLSGGASDTQYF
TGTGCCAGCAGCCCTCTTAGCGGGGGGGCGTCAGATACGCAGTATTTT
>TRBJ2-1|.|TRBD2|TRBV2|17
CASSFTSGRTIYNEQFF
TGTGCCAGCAGTTTCACTAGCGGGCGAACAATCTACAATGAGCAGTTCTTC
>TRBJ2-5|.|.|TRBV9|18
CASSPQQAGWARRETQYF
TGTGCCAGCAGCCCCCAACAGGCTGGGTGGGCTCGAAGGGAGACCCAGTACTTC
>TRBJ2-5|.|.|TRBV7-2|13
CASSGQYGETQYF
TGTGCCAGCAGTGGACAGTATGGAGAGACCCAGTACTTC
>TRBJ1-5|.|.|TRBV4-1|18
CASSQESLVDSYNQPQHF
TGCGCCAGCAGCCAAGAAAGTTTGGTGGACAGTTATAATCAGCCCCAGCATTTT
>TRBJ2-7|.|TRBD2|TRBV7-2|16
CASSPLPGLTNYEQYF
TGTGCCAGCAGCCCCCTTCCGGGACTAACGAATTACGAGCAGTACTTC
>TRBJ2-2|.|TRBD1|TRBV30|15
CAWSLGQGGTGELFF
TGTGCCTGGAGTCTGGGACAGGGAGGCACCGGGGAGCTGTTTTTT
>TRBJ2-1|.|.|TRBV15|15
CATRLGRILYNEQFF
TGTGCCACCCGTCTGGGCAGGATCCTATACAATGAGCAGTTCTTC
>TRBJ2-1|.|TRBD1|TRBV30|17
CACRGGQGFGSYNEQFF
TGTGCCTGTCGCGGGGGACAGGGGTTTGGCTCCTACAATGAGCAGTTCTTC
>TRBJ2-5|.|.|TRBV10-2|12
CASPRPRETQYF
TGCGCCAGTCCTCGCCCACGGGAGACCCAGTACTTC
>TRBJ2-7|.|TRBD2|TRBV13|15
CASSPRASGTYEQYF
TGTGCCAGCAGTCCCCGGGCTAGCGGAACCTACGAGCAGTACTTC
>TRBJ2-1|.|.|TRBV27|20
CASSFHGNPARGAPYNEQFF
TGTGCCAGCAGTTTCCACGGGAACCCAGCTCGCGGGGCCCCCTACAATGAGCAGTTCTTC
>TRBJ2-3|.|TRBD2|TRBV5-6|18
CASSFLDATSGNTDTQYF
TGTGCCAGCAGCTTTTTGGATGCGACTAGCGGAAACACAGATACGCAGTATTTT
>TRBJ2-5|.|.|TRBV11-3|15
CASSLETSAQETQYF
TGTGCCAGCAGCTTAGAAACTAGTGCCCAAGAGACCCAGTACTTC
>TRBJ2-2|.|TRBD2|TRBV2|20
CASSEWGASGTSGGFGELFF
TGTGCCAGCAGTGAATGGGGCGCCTCCGGGACTAGCGGGGGTTTTGGGGAGCTGTTTTTT
>TRBJ2-3|once|TRBD2|TRBV28|16
CASSTTSGGRADTQYF
TGTGCCAGCAGTACGACTAGCGGGGGGAGGGCAGATACGCAGTATTTT
>TRBJ2-3|.|.|TRBV10-3|15
CAISVLTSSTDTQYF
TGTGCCATCAGTGTTCTCACTTCTAGCACAGATACGCAGTATTTT
>TRBJ1-5|.|.|TRBV15|13
CATSVSQVQPQHF
TGTGCCACCAGCGTATCACAGGTTCAGCCCCAGCATTTT
>TRBJ2-1|.|TRBD2|TRBV11-2|13
CASSTGGANEQFF
TGTGCCAGCAGCACGGGGGGGGCCAATGAGCAGTTCTTC
>TRBJ2-2|.|.|TRBV2|14
CASSGRGNTGELFF
TGTGCCAGCAGTGGGCGGGGGAACACCGGGGAGCTGTTTTTT
>TRBJ1-1|.|.|TRBV18|15
CASSPRREPFSEAFF
TGTGCCAGCTCACCACGTCGGGAGCCTTTCAGCGAAGCTTTCTTT
>TRBJ2-1|once|TRBD2|TRBV7-2|13
CASSPYSGVEQFF
TGTGCCAGCAGCCCATATAGCGGGGTAGAGCAGTTCTTC
>TRBJ2-3|.|.|TRBV20-1|11
CSAEPGDTQYF
TGCAGTGCTGAACCCGGGGATACGCAGTATTTT
>TRBJ2-2|.|TRBD2|TRBV11-2|19
CASSLDPIIAGGSTGELFF
TGTGCCAGCAGCTTAGACCCCATCATAGCGGGGGGGTCCACCGGGGAGCTGTTTTTT
>TRBJ2-5|.|TRBD2|TRBV5-1|17
CASSLGTSGGYQETQYF
TGCGCCAGCAGCCTCGGGACTAGCGGGGGGTACCAAGAGACCCAGTACTTC
>TRBJ1-2|.|TRBD1|TRBV19|17
CASSPLARDRQSYGYTF
TGTGCCAGTAGTCCTCTTGCTAGGGACAGACAGAGCTATGGCTACACCTTC
>TRBJ2-1|.|TRBD2|TRBV4-1|13
CASSQPTSAEQFF
TGCGCCAGCAGCCAACCCACTAGCGCCGAGCAGTTCTTC
>TRBJ2-5|once|.|TRBV15|15
CATSRATQGWETQYF
TGTGCCACCAGCAGAGCGACACAGGGTTGGGAGACCCAGTACTTC
>TRBJ2-7|.|.|TRBV7-3|13
CASSAHQGYEQYF
TGTGCCAGCAGCGCCCACCAGGGGTACGAGCAGTACTTC
>TRBJ2-5|.|TRBD2|TRBV2|14
CASSALAGAETQYF
TGTGCCAGCAGTGCACTAGCGGGAGCAGAGACCCAGTACTTC
>TRBJ1-1|.|.|TRBV13|12
CASSLGGGVVFF
TGTGCCAGCAGCTTAGGCGGGGGGGTTGTTTTCTTT
>TRBJ2-7|once|.|TRBV29-1|13
CSATDRSSYEQYF
TGCAGCGCGACCGATAGGAGCTCCTACGAGCAGTACTTC
>TRBJ1-6|few|.|TRBV7-3|12
CASIPDNSPLHF
TGTGCCAGCATACCAGATAATTCACCCCTCCACTTT
>TRBJ2-5|once|.|TRBV4-2|15
CASSQGAAPGETQYF
TGTGCCAGCAGCCAAGGAGCGGCCCCAGGCGAGACCCAGTACTTC
>TRBJ2-7|.|.|TRBV13|16
CASSPTDEGHPYEQYF
TGTGCCAGCAGCCCTACTGACGAGGGACATCCCTACGAGCAGTACTTC
>TRBJ1-5|.|.|TRBV28|15
CASSSRQEYNQPQHF
TGTGCCAGCAGCTCTCGACAGGAGTACAATCAGCCCCAGCATTTT
>TRBJ2-1|.|TRBD2|TRBV9|16
CASSPRLAGGAREQFF
TGTGCCAGCAGCCCCCGACTAGCGGGAGGGGCTCGTGAGCAGTTCTTC
>TRBJ1-2|.|.|TRBV9|14
CASSVEVGDYGYTF
TGTGCCAGCAGCGTAGAAGTAGGAGACTATGGCTACACCTTC
>TRBJ2-7|.|TRBD2|TRBV11-2|13
CASSLLGGREQYF
TGTGCCAGCAGCTTATTGGGCGGGAGGGAGCAGTACTTC